This TCR beta chain was sequenced for a study of cytomegalovirus exposure and HLA in healthy donors. The junction had 4 bases not matched to a gene; V was cut back by 4 bases and J by 8 bases. The CDR3 contains 14 residues. Germline lookup yields CDR1 SGHNT and CDR2 YYREEE (reference sequence). PCR primers comprised 60 Vbeta and 13 Jbeta primers. Profiled with immunoSEQ multiplex PCR; TCRdb holds only in-frame clones, not every one. The table has 90,000 to 120,000 clones, 70% to 80% seen once. The chain employs TRBV5-4 and TRBJ2-1; 12 positions agree with TRBD1. This receptor was identified in a woman aged 40 to 55 in good health and CMV-seronegative. Sequences were obtained from PBMCs. CDR3 sequence (DNA): TGTGCCAGCAGCGAGGGACAGGGGGCTCATGAGCAGTTCTTC. Amino acid sequence: CASSEGQGAHEQFF.